These 13 T cell receptor beta chains originate from one sample sequenced in a study of identical twins. Each CDR3 protein gets one entry after TCRdb re-called the 5' RACE reads with MiXCR. The sample records roughly 290,000 distinct CDR3 sequences, more than 6.5% being singletons. The data also belong to a second study, concerning yellow fever vaccine responses in identical twins.

Input material: memory (CD45RO+) T cells sorted from blood. These receptors all stem from a woman under 30 in good health.

This clonotype has just a few counts. This rearrangement joins TRBV24-1 to TRBJ2-5, with D possibly TRBD2 on 5 matching bases. Germline CDR1 is KGHDR and CDR2 is SFDVKD. This CDR3 has 11 amino acids. Trimming removed 7 bases at V and 7 bases at J, with 9 bases between. CDR3 sequence reads: CATRQSGTQYF. CDR3 DNA sequence: TGTGCCACCAGACAGAGCGGGACCCAGTACTTC.

The rearrangement links TRBV12-3 or TRBV12-4 to TRBJ2-3; 10 bases agree with TRBD2. V lost 6 bases to trimming and J lost 7 bases; unmatched junction nucleotides: 7. CDR3 size: 14 residues. Here the CDR3 DNA reads TGTGCCAGCAGACTGGGACTAGCGAGGAATACGCAGTATTTT. Amino acid sequence: CASRLGLARNTQYF.

The chain carries TRBV28 and TRBJ2-1; 7 bases map to TRBD1. Germline trimming cut 2 bases from V and 1 base from J; bases unmatched to any gene: 5. The CDR3 loop spans 16 amino acids. Germline values: CDR1 MDHEN, CDR2 SYDVKM. This chain's CDR3 is CASSLGTDLSYNEQFF. In nucleotides, the CDR3 is TGTGCCAGCAGTTTAGGGACAGACCTTTCCTACAATGAGCAGTTCTTC.

Many counts were recorded for this clonotype. This chain links TRBV28 with TRBJ1-5; 7 positions match TRBD1. Germline V gives CDR1 MDHEN, CDR2 SYDVKM. The CDR3 sequence is 15 residues long. Trimming cost V 6 bases and J 6 bases; bases outside gene matches: 11. In DNA, the CDR3 is TGTGCCAGCAGCCGCCGACAGGGATATGGTCAGCCCCAGCATTTT. This codes for CASSRRQGYGQPQHF. Looking up the rest from reference TRBV28 and TRBJ1-5 gives the full variable domain: DVKVTQSSRYLVKRTGEKVFLECVQDMDHENMFWYRQDPGLGLRLIYFSYDVKMKEKGDIPEGYSVSREKKERFSLILESASTNQTSMYLCASSRRQGYGQPQHFGDGTRLSIL.

This clonotype was counted many times. The gene calls are TRBV24-1 and TRBJ2-1; a weak D match, TRBD2 (5 bases). The CDR3 runs to 15 residues. V dropped 3 bases and J dropped 3 bases, with 11 bases sitting between them. Germline V gene data show CDR1 as KGHDR and CDR2 as SFDVKD. The CDR3 DNA sequence: TGTGCCACCAGTGATCCAGCGGCCGACTACAATGAGCAGTTCTTC. This translates into CATSDPAADYNEQFF.

This clonotype was detected many times. The chain combines TRBV5-1 with TRBJ1-1, with D unresolved. Germline CDR1 SGHRS, CDR2 YFSETQ. V was shortened by 0 bases and J by 8 bases, with 11 bases between the two germline ends. The CDR3 is 13 residues long. The CDR3 spells CASSLDLRTEAFF. CDR3 coding DNA: TGCGCCAGCAGCTTGGATCTCCGGACCGAAGCTTTCTTT.

The chain couples TRBV5-1 to TRBJ2-3; D uncertain. This CDR3 region has 15 residues. Germline values: CDR1 SGHRS, CDR2 YFSETQ. Trimming pared 4 bases from V and 0 bases from J, leaving 12 bases between. The chain's CDR3 is CASSQIVGSTDTQYF. The CDR3, as DNA: TGCGCCAGCAGCCAGATCGTGGGAAGCACAGATACGCAGTATTTT.

At least ten counts were recorded for this clonotype. The chain has TRBV10-2 and TRBJ1-2; tentatively, D is TRBD1 (5 bases). V lost 4 bases and J 5 bases, leaving 11 bases between the germline ends. CDR1 and CDR2 from the germline V gene are WSHSY and SAAADI. There are 13 residues in the CDR3. This chain's CDR3 is CASSGQSLYGYTF. In DNA form, the CDR3 reads TGCGCCAGCAGTGGACAGTCGTTATATGGCTACACCTTC.

This clonotype was seen many times. V is TRBV5-1 and J is TRBJ1-1, with D maybe TRBD1 (5 bases). Germline V gene data show CDR1 as SGHRS and CDR2 as YFSETQ. This CDR3 has 13 amino acids. The V gene lost 1 base and the J gene lost 1 base, with 5 bases spanning the gap. The CDR3 sequence is CASSLQGNTEAFF. CDR3 coding DNA: TGCGCCAGCAGCTTGCAGGGGAACACTGAAGCTTTCTTT.

The rearrangement links TRBV19 to TRBJ1-5; 7 nucleotides agree with TRBD1. The junction had 6 bases not matched to a gene; V was cut back by 5 bases and J by 11 bases. Per germline, CDR1 LNHDA and CDR2 SQIVND (reference sequence). The CDR3 is 12 residues long. Here the CDR3 DNA reads TGTGCCAGTAGTCCCCCCCAGGGGGCCCAGCATTTT. Its protein is CASSPPQGAQHF.

This clonotype was recorded many times. CDR3 DNA: TGTGCCAGCAGTGAAGGAAAGGGGGGCAATCAGCCCCAGCATTTT. It yields the protein CASSEGKGGNQPQHF. This sequence joins TRBV2 and TRBJ1-5, with D perhaps matching TRBD1 (6 bases). Germline V gives CDR1 SNHLY, CDR2 FYNNEI. The CDR3 is made up of 15 amino acids. Trimming stripped 1 base from V and 2 bases from J, with 9 bases between.

This clonotype was observed at least ten times. This chain joins TRBV7-9 and TRBJ2-1; possibly TRBD2 for D (6 bases). The germline V gene has CDR1 SEHNR and CDR2 FQNEAQ (reference sequence). CDR3 length: 15 amino acids. V was clipped by 5 bases and J by 6 bases, with 17 bases between them. In DNA, the CDR3 is TGTGCCAGCAGCCCCCCCCGGGGGTGGGGCAATGAGCAGTTCTTC. It yields the protein CASSPPRGWGNEQFF.

As for this clonotype: The junction departs from germline at one end; a sequencing error may be responsible. The genes are TRBV24-1 and TRBJ2-3, with D tentatively TRBD2 (5 bases). The CDR3 totals 12 residues. The germline CDR1 and CDR2 sequences are KGHDR and SFDVKD. The CDR3 DNA sequence: TGTGCCACCAGTGCTAGCAGAGATACGCAGTATTTT. Translation gives CATSASRDTQYF.